Listed below are T cell receptor beta chains from one sample, sequenced in a study of cytomegalovirus exposure and HLA in healthy donors. TCRdb's copy holds only in-frame clones and misses some; the assay was immunoSEQ multiplex PCR. The table lists about 110,000 clones, less than 90% of them singletons. Sequencing was done on a sample of PBMCs. The receptors shown here come from a woman younger than 30 in good health and CMV-seropositive. The CDR3 runs from the conserved cysteine through the conserved F or W. The D gene is left open where the match is weak. Clone size is not always given. Where it is, it says once, few, many or a class for expanded clones.

CDR3 protein | CDR3 DNA | clone size | V gene | D gene | J gene
CASSRRQENEKLFF | TGCGCCAGCAGCCGCCGACAGGAAAACGAAAAACTGTTTTTT | . | TRBV4-1 | . | TRBJ1-4
CASSFMALAGGGGTQYF | TGTGCCAGCAGTTTTATGGCCCTGGCGGGAGGAGGTGGTACGCAGTATTTT | . | TRBV27 | TRBD2 | TRBJ2-3
CASTKEGSNQPQHF | TGTGCCAGTACAAAGGAGGGGAGCAATCAGCCCCAGCATTTT | . | TRBV19 | . | TRBJ1-5
CAISESWGQATNEKLFF | TGTGCCATCAGTGAGTCGTGGGGGCAGGCAACTAATGAAAAACTGTTTTTT | . | TRBV10-3 | . | TRBJ1-4
CASSGTPNSNQPQHF | TGTGCCAGTAGTGGTACACCAAATAGCAATCAGCCCCAGCATTTT | . | TRBV19 | . | TRBJ1-5
CASSSTQTSGEVTDTQYF | TGTGCCAGCAGCTCTACCCAGACTAGCGGGGAGGTCACAGATACGCAGTATTTT | . | TRBV11-3 | TRBD2 | TRBJ2-3
CASSVGQSYEQYF | TGTGCCAGCAGCGTAGGGCAGTCCTACGAGCAGTACTTC | once | TRBV9 | . | TRBJ2-7
CATRQGKTQYF | TGTGCCACCCGACAGGGGAAGACCCAGTACTTC | . | TRBV15 | TRBD1 | TRBJ2-5
CASSENAGGRSEKLFF | TGTGCCAGCAGTGAAAATGCCGGGGGACGTAGTGAAAAACTGTTTTTT | . | TRBV28 | . | TRBJ1-4
CAISEEAGGNINQPQHF | TGTGCCATCAGTGAGGAGGCAGGGGGCAACATCAATCAGCCCCAGCATTTT | few | TRBV10-3 | TRBD1 | TRBJ1-5
CASRPGLAGVNNEQFF | TGTGCCAGCAGGCCGGGACTAGCGGGGGTAAACAATGAGCAGTTCTTC | . | TRBV27 | TRBD2 | TRBJ2-1
CASSISLQGAREQYF | TGTGCCAGTAGTATATCCCTACAGGGGGCGCGGGAGCAGTACTTC | once | TRBV19 | TRBD1 | TRBJ2-7
CASSPHTREKLFF | TGCGCCAGCAGCCCTCACACCCGTGAAAAACTGTTTTTT | . | TRBV4-3 | . | TRBJ1-4
CASSRNQDQPQHF | TGTGCCAGCAGCCGCAATCAGGATCAGCCCCAGCATTTT | . | TRBV7-9 | . | TRBJ1-5
CASSLGVGTEAFF | TGTGCCAGCAGCCTAGGGGTAGGCACTGAAGCTTTCTTT | once | TRBV6-1 | . | TRBJ1-1
CASSWTGDTGELFF | TGTGCCAGCAGTTGGACAGGGGACACCGGGGAGCTGTTTTTT | few | TRBV25-1 | TRBD1 | TRBJ2-2
CASSPSGTGDEKLFF | TGTGCCAGCAGCCCCTCCGGGACAGGGGATGAAAAACTGTTTTTT | . | TRBV13 | TRBD1 | TRBJ1-4
CASSVTGGVNTEAFF | TGTGCCAGCAGCGTAACAGGGGGCGTAAACACTGAAGCTTTCTTT | once | TRBV9 | TRBD1 | TRBJ1-1
CASSVQNTEAFF | TGTGCCAGCAGCGTTCAGAACACTGAAGCTTTCTTT | few | TRBV7-9 | . | TRBJ1-1
CSVRGQGQEGYTF | TGCAGCGTCCGCGGACAGGGGCAGGAGGGCTACACCTTC | . | TRBV29-1 | TRBD1 | TRBJ1-2
CASSPQGRNTEAFF | TGTGCCAGCAGTCCGCAGGGAAGGAACACTGAAGCTTTCTTT | . | TRBV28 | . | TRBJ1-1
CASSPRTGDAFF | TGTGCCAGCAGCCCCAGGACAGGGGATGCTTTCTTT | few | TRBV13 | TRBD1 | TRBJ1-1
CASSATSVQETQYF | TGTGCCAGCAGTGCGACTAGCGTTCAAGAGACCCAGTACTTC | . | TRBV6-5 | TRBD2 | TRBJ2-5
CSVGLAGTWGGELFF | TGCAGCGTAGGACTAGCGGGCACCTGGGGCGGGGAGCTGTTTTTT | . | TRBV29-1 | TRBD2 | TRBJ2-2
CASSLRGGAGDTQYF | TGTGCCAGCAGCTTGCGCGGGGGGGCCGGAGATACGCAGTATTTT | . | TRBV5-4 | TRBD2 | TRBJ2-3
CASSVLVRGGNSPLHF | TGTGCCAGCAGTGTTCTGGTACGGGGAGGTAATTCACCCCTCCACTTT | . | TRBV6-1 | . | TRBJ1-6
CASIKSSGDNQPQHF | TGTGCCAGCATAAAGTCTTCGGGGGACAATCAGCCCCAGCATTTT | . | TRBV6-1 | . | TRBJ1-5
CASGLSLSTDTQYF | TGTGCTAGTGGTTTGTCCCTTAGCACAGATACGCAGTATTTT | once | TRBV12-5 | . | TRBJ2-3
CASSSGTGNTEAFF | TGTGCCAGCAGTTCTGGGACAGGGAACACTGAAGCTTTCTTT | once | TRBV28 | TRBD1 | TRBJ1-1
CASSPRTVYQETQYF | TGTGCCAGCAGTCCCCGGACAGTGTACCAAGAGACCCAGTACTTC | . | TRBV6-5 | . | TRBJ2-5
CSVEGTGGFSHEQYF | TGCAGCGTTGAAGGGACAGGGGGTTTCAGCCACGAGCAGTACTTC | . | TRBV29-1 | TRBD1 | TRBJ2-7
CASSPRDSAHLSANYGYTF | TGTGCCAGCAGCCCCCGGGACAGCGCGCATCTGTCGGCTAACTATGGCTACACCTTC | . | TRBV7-9 | TRBD1 | TRBJ1-2
CASSQVWGVGQPQHF | TGCGCCAGCAGCCAAGTATGGGGAGTCGGGCAGCCCCAGCATTTT | . | TRBV4-3 | . | TRBJ1-5
CASSTKSGTSGGSPYEQYF | TGTGCCAGTAGCACTAAGTCCGGGACTAGCGGGGGATCCCCCTACGAGCAGTACTTC | . | TRBV19 | TRBD2 | TRBJ2-7
CASGLPELEKLFF | TGTGCCAGCGGCCTTCCGGAGTTGGAAAAACTGTTTTTT | . | TRBV6-1 | . | TRBJ1-4
CSVSGFLPPQSNYGYTF | TGCAGCGTTAGCGGGTTCCTACCCCCCCAATCTAACTATGGCTACACCTTC | . | TRBV29-1 | . | TRBJ1-2
CASSLERTSGGDQETQYF | TGTGCCAGCAGCTTAGAGAGGACTAGCGGGGGGGATCAAGAGACCCAGTACTTC | once | TRBV7-9 | TRBD2 | TRBJ2-5
CASSPFPQQDEQFF | TGTGCCAGCTCACCGTTTCCCCAGCAGGATGAGCAGTTCTTC | . | TRBV18 | . | TRBJ2-1
CASSRHGTGGKETQYF | TGTGCCAGCAGCAGACACGGGACAGGCGGTAAAGAGACCCAGTACTTC | . | TRBV7-9 | TRBD1 | TRBJ2-5
CASSVWGQNSGNTIYF | TGTGCCAGCAGTGTGTGGGGACAGAACTCTGGAAACACCATATATTTT | once | TRBV2 | TRBD1 | TRBJ1-3
CASSDTGSRKAFF | TGTGCCAGCAGCGATACAGGGTCTCGAAAAGCTTTCTTT | . | TRBV25-1 | . | TRBJ1-1
CASSVGGGPSDTQYF | TGTGCCAGCAGCGTAGGCGGGGGGCCTTCAGATACGCAGTATTTT | once | TRBV9 | TRBD2 | TRBJ2-3
CASSEGRTNEKLFF | TGTGCCAGCAGTGAGGGCAGAACTAATGAAAAACTGTTTTTT | . | TRBV2 | . | TRBJ1-4
CASSLLAGGQDTQYF | TGTGCCAGCAGTTTACTTGCGGGGGGGCAAGATACGCAGTATTTT | . | TRBV28 | TRBD2 | TRBJ2-3
CASSAETGNTEAFF | TGCGCCAGCAGCGCAGAGACAGGGAACACTGAAGCTTTCTTT | . | TRBV5-1 | . | TRBJ1-1
CASSHSPTDTQYF | TGTGCCAGCTCGCACTCCCCCACAGATACGCAGTATTTT | . | TRBV27 | . | TRBJ2-3
CASSASGVPYEQYF | TGTGCCAGCAGCGCTAGCGGGGTTCCCTACGAGCAGTACTTC | . | TRBV7-2 | TRBD2 | TRBJ2-7
CASSLWEARLGNQPQHF | TGTGCCAGCAGTTTATGGGAGGCGAGGTTAGGCAATCAGCCCCAGCATTTT | . | TRBV28 | . | TRBJ1-5
CASSGSGLAGGRDTQYF | TGTGCCAGTAGCGGAAGTGGACTAGCGGGGGGGCGAGATACGCAGTATTTT | . | TRBV19 | TRBD2 | TRBJ2-3
CASSEGYLQGETQYF | TGTGCCAGCAGTGAAGGGTATCTTCAGGGAGAGACCCAGTACTTC | . | TRBV6-1 | . | TRBJ2-5
CASSQDLRGELFF | TGTGCCAGCAGCCAAGATCTGAGGGGGGAGCTGTTTTTT | . | TRBV14 | . | TRBJ2-2